This T cell receptor (beta chain) was observed in a study of spatial heterogeneity in lung cancer. Across the study: Available PBMC from follow-up, collected a median of around two years after resection, underwent sequencing. Every unique TCR and UMI combination, on average, appeared more than ten times in raw reads.

Study-wide results and caveats: Ubiquitous expanded tumor TCRs were observed in blood more at resection than follow-up.

Concerning this clonotype: What it binds is not known.

A distinct unique molecular identifier was carried by each TCR cDNA molecule. TCRdb passed the 5' RACE reads through MiXCR, listing each CDR3 protein once. The sample has about 120,000 distinct CDR3 sequences, 10% to 15% seen once. Specified time point: blood at routine non-recurrence follow-up after resection. Unsorted whole RNA samples from tumor, nontumor lung or frozen PBMC were sequenced. Looked up from germline, CDR1 is SGDLS and CDR2 is YYNGEE. The ends were cut back, 0 bases at V and 5 bases at J, with 8 bases in the middle. The CDR3 length is 14 residues. The V call is TRBV9, the J call TRBJ1-4, with no clear D. The source is a male donor with early-stage non-small cell lung cancer. The material was PBMCs, obtained at follow-up. The CDR3 spells CASSVDGSNEKLFF. CDR3 in DNA: TGTGCCAGCAGCGTAGATGGGAGCAATGAAAAACTGTTTTTT.